This TCR beta chain comes out of a study of neurological immune-mediated disorders. The team produced cDNA through 5'RACE using 10-nucleotide random UMIs. Sequencing runs each generated in excess of 160 million TCR-beta sequences derived from 15-18 subjects. TCRdb called the 5' RACE reads again in MiXCR, with one record for every CDR3 protein. The repertoire includes 35,000 to 45,000 distinct CDR3 sequences, 13% to 15% of them detected once, and over 20% sits in the top ten. General study points: Among expanded clones, no CDR3 amino acid sequences were shared across subjects, a pattern suggesting private repertoires in all groups.

The starting material, 2 million PBMCs stored at -80 C, gave rise to the unsorted libraries. This clonotype has ten or more counts. Antigen: not known. This clonotype was obtained from a woman aged 45-60 years with HTLV-1-associated myelopathy (HAM/TSP). Sequenced sample: PBMCs.

The CDR3 region has the DNA TGTGCCAGCTGCGCTTTAGGCGAGCAGTACTTC. This encodes CASCALGEQYF. The J gene is TRBJ2-7, the V gene TRBV12-3 or TRBV12-4, with D unclear. The CDR3 is 11 residues long. Trimming took off 8 bases at V and 6 bases at J, with 11 bases between the two ends.